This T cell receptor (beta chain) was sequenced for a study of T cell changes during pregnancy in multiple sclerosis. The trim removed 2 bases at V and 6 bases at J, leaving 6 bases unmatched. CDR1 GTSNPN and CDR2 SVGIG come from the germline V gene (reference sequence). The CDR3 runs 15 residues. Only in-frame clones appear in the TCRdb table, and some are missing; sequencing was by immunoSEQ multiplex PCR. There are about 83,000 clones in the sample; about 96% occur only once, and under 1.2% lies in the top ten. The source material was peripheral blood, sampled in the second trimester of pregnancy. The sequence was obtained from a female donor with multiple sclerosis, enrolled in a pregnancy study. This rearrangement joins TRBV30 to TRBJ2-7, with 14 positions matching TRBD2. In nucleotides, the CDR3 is TGTGCCTGGAGTTTGGGACTAGCGGGAGCTACCGAGCAGTACTTC. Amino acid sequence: CAWSLGLAGATEQYF. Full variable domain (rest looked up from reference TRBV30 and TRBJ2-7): SQTIHQWPATLVQPVGSPLSLECTVEGTSNPNLYWYRQAAGRGLQLLFYSVGIGQISSEVPQNLSASRPQDRQFILSSKKLLLSDSGFYLCAWSLGLAGATEQYFGPGTRLTVT.